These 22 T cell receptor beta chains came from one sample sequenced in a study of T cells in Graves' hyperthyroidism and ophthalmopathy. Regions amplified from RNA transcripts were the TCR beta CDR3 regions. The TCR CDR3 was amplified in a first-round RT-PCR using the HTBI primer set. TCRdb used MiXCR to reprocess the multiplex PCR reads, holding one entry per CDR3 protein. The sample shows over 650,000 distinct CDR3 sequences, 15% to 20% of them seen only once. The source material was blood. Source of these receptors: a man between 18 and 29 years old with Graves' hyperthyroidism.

CDR3 coding DNA: TGTGCCACCAGTGATCCCGGGACAGGAGGGTCAGCTTTCTTT. Protein sequence: CATSDPGTGGSAFF. The chain joins TRBV24-1 to TRBJ1-1; 8 nucleotides match TRBD1. The ends lost 3 bases at V and 10 bases at J; junction bases unmatched: 9. Germline CDR1 KGHDR, CDR2 SFDVKD. CDR3 length equals 14 residues.

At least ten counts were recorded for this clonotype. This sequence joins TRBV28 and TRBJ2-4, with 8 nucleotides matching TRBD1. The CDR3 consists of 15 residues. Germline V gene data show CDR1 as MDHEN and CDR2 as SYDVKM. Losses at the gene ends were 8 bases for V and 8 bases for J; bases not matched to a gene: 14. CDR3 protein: CASGSPPRGRDIQYF. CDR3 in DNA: TGTGCCAGCGGATCCCCCCCCAGGGGGCGGGACATTCAGTACTTC.

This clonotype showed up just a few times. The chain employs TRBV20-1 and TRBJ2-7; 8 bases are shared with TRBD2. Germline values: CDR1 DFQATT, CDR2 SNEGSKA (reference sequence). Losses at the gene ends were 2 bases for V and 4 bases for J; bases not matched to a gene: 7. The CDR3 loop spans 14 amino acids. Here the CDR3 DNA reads TGCAGTGCTAGACTCTCGGGAGGGTGGTACGAGCAGTACTTC. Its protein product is CSARLSGGWYEQYF.

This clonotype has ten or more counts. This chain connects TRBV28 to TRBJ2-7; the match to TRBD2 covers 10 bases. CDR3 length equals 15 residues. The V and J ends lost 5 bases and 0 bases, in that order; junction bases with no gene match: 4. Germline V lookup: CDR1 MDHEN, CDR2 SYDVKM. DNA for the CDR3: TGTGCCAGCAGTGAACTAGCGGGGAGCTCCTACGAGCAGTACTTC. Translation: CASSELAGSSYEQYF.

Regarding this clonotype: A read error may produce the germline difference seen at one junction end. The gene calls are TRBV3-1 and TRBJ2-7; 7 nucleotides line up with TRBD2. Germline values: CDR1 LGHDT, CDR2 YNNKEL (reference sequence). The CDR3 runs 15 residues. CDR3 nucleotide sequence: TGTGCCAGCAGCCAGGGTAGCGGGCCAAACTACGAGCAATACTTC. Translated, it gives CASSQGSGPNYEQYF.

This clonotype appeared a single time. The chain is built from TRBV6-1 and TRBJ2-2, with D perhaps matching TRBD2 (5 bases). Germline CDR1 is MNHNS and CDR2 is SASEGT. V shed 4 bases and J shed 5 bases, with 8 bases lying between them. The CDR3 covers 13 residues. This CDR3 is CASSVTGTGELFF. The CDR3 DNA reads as TGTGCCAGCAGTGTCACGGGGACCGGGGAGCTGTTTTTT.

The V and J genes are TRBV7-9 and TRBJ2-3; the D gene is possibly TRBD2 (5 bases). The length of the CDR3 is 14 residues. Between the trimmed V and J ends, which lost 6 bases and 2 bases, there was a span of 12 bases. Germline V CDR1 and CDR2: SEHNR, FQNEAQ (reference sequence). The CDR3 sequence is CASRRTRNTDTQYF. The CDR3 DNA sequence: TGTGCCAGCAGGCGGACTCGCAACACAGATACGCAGTATTTT. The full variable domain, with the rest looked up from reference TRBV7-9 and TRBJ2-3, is DTGVSQNPRHKITKRGQNVTFRCDPISEHNRLYWYRQTLGQGPEFLTYFQNEAQLEKSRLLSDRFSAERPKGSFSTLEIQRTEQGDSAMYLCASRRTRNTDTQYFGPGTRLTVL.

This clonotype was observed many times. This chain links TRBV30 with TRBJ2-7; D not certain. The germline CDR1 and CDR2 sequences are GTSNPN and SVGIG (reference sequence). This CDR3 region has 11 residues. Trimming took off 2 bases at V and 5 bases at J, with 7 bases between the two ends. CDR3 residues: CAWSSRDEQYF. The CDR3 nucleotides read TGTGCCTGGAGTTCACGGGACGAGCAGTACTTC.

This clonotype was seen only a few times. CDR3 amino acids: CASSSGGTNQPQHF. CDR3 in DNA: TGTGCCAGCAGCTCCGGGGGGACCAATCAGCCCCAGCATTTT. The chain recombines TRBV6-1 with TRBJ1-5; TRBD1 is a possible D gene (5 bases). Per germline, CDR1 MNHNS and CDR2 SASEGT. The CDR3 is 14 residues long. V lost 6 bases and J lost 3, with 12 bases in between.

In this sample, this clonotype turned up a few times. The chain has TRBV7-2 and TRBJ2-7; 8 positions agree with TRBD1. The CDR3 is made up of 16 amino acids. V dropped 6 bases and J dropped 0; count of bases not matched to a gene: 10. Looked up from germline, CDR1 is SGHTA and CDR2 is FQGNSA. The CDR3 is CASSPSWTGSSYEQYF. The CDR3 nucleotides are TGTGCCAGCAGTCCTAGCTGGACAGGGTCCTCCTACGAGCAGTACTTC.

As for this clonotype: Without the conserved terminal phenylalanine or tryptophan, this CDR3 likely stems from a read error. As DNA, the CDR3 is TGTGCCACGGGGGGACTAGCGGAGGCGACCGGGGAGCTGTTTCTT. Amino acids: CATGGLAEATGELFL. The V and J genes are TRBV6-1 and TRBJ2-2; 11 nucleotides align to TRBD2. V was pared by 10 bases and J by 5 bases, with 9 bases of the junction left unmatched. In germline, CDR1 is MNHNS, CDR2 SASEGT. The CDR3 has 15 amino acids.

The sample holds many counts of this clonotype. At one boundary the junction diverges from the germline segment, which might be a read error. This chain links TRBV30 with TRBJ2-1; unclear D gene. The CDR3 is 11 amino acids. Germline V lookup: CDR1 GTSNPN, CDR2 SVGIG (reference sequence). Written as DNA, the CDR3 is TGTGCCTGGAGTCGGCAAGAGGAGCCGTTCTTC. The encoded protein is CAWSRQEEPFF. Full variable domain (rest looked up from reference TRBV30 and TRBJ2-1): SQTIHQWPATLVQPVGSPLSLECTVEGTSNPNLYWYRQAAGRGLQLLFYSVGIGQISSEVPQNLSASRPQDRQFILSSKKLLLSDSGFYLCAWSRQEEPFFGPGTRLTVL.

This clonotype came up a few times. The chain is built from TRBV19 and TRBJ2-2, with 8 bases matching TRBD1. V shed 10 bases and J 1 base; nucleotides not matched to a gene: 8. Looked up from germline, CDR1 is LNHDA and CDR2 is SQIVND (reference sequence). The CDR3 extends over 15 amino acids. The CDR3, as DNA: TGTGCCACCAATTACAGGGGGTTGAACACCGGGGAGCTGTTTTTT. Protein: CATNYRGLNTGELFF. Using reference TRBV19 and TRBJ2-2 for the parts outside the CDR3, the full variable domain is DGGITQSPKYLFRKEGQNVTLSCEQNLNHDAMYWYRQDPGQGLRLIYYSQIVNDFQKGDIAEGYSVSREKKESFPLTVTSAQKNPTAFYLCATNYRGLNTGELFFGEGSRLTVL.

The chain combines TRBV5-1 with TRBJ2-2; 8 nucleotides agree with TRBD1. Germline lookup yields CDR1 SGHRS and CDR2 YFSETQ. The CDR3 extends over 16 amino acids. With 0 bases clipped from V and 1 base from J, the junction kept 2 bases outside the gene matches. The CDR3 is CASSLVDRGNTGELFF. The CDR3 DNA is TGCGCCAGCAGCTTGGTAGACAGGGGGAACACCGGGGAGCTGTTTTTT.

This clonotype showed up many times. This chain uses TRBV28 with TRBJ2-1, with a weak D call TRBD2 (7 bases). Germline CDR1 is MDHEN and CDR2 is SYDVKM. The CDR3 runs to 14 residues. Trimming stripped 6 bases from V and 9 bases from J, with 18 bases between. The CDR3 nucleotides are TGTGCCAGCAGCCCGGGGGGCGCTACATCTGAGCAGTTCTTC. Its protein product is CASSPGGATSEQFF.

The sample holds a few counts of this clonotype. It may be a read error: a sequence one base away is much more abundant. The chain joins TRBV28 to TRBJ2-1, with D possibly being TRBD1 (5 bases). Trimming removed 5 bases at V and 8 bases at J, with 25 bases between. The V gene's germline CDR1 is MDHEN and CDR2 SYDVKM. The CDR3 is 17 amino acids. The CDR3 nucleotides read TGTGCCAGCAGTCCCGCCGAGACAGCTAACCCTCGCGATGAGCAGTTCTTC. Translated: CASSPAETANPRDEQFF.

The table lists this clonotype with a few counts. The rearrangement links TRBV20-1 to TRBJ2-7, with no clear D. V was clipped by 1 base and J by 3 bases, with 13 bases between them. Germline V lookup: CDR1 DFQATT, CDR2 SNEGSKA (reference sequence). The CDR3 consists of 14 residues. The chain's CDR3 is CSARGLADYYEQYF. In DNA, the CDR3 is TGCAGTGCTAGAGGCTTGGCAGATTACTACGAGCAGTACTTC.

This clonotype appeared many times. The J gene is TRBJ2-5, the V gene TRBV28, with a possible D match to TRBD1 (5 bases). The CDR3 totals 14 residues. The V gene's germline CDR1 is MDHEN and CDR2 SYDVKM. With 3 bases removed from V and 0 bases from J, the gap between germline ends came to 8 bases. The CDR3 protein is CASSFADNQETQYF. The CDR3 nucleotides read TGTGCCAGCAGTTTCGCGGACAACCAAGAGACCCAGTACTTC.

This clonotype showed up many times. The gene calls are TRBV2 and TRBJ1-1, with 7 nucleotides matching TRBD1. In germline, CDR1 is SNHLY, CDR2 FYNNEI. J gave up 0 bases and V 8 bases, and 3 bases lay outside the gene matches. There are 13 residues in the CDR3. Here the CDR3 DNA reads TGTGCCAGCGAGGGACAGCTGAACACTGAAGCTTTCTTT. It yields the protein CASEGQLNTEAFF.

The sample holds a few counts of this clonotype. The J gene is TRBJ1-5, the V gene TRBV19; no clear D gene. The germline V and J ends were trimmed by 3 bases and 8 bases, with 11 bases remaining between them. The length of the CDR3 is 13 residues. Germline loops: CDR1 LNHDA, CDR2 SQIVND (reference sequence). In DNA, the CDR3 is TGTGCCAGTAGTATTGAGATGTCCAAGCCCCAGCATTTT. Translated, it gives CASSIEMSKPQHF.

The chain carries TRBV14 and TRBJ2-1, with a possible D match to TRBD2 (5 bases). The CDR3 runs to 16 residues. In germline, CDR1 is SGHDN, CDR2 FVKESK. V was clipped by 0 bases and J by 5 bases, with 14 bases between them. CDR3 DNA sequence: TGTGCCAGCAGCCAAGATGAGCCAGCGGTTAACAATGAGCAGTTCTTC. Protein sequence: CASSQDEPAVNNEQFF.

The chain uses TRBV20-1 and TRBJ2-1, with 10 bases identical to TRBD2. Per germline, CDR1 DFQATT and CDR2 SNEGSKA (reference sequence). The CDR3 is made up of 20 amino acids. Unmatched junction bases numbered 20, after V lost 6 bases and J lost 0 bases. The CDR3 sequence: CSAPIPLLGLAASSYNEQFF. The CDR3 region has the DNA TGCAGTGCGCCCATCCCACTTCTAGGACTAGCGGCTAGCTCCTACAATGAGCAGTTCTTC.